The subject of this entry is one T cell receptor (beta chain). Its specific antigen is unknown. Base qualities are not provided; no much larger clone lies one nucleotide away. TCRbeta CDR3 regions were amplified from genomic DNA by means of the immunoSEQ Assay, a bias-controlled multiplex PCR. The paper's processing steps were these. Nucleated cell counts per sample were estimated from amplification of reference gene primers within the assay. To quantify the absolute abundance of each unique TCRbeta CDR3 rearrangement, sequence reads were collapsed and filtered. For each sample, productive Simpson clonality was calculated as the square root of Simpson's diversity index over productive rearrangements. Held by TCRdb, this immuneACCESS table contains in-frame sequences only and omits some clones. Under half of the omission traces to an unresolved V gene where checked; the cause of the rest is unknown. The V and J calls and clone size were taken over from that table, and D and trimming were inferred from the DNA. The sample table holds some 270,000 clones, of which 84% were seen once. 1.5% of the sample is taken by the ten largest.

Another Seattle source contributed samples from volunteer blood donors who had recovered from COVID-19. The collaborating institutions used their own protocols to collect whole blood in K2EDTA tubes. For TCRbeta analysis, collaborator samples were shipped as frozen whole blood, as isolated PBMCs, or as DNA extracted from either sample type. Clipping removes 7 bases from V and 2 bases from J, with 7 as the unmatched junction base count. The germline V gene gives CDR1 as SGHRS and CDR2 as YFSETQ. The CDR3, from cysteine to phenylalanine, totals 14 residues. Just the 42-base CDR3 DNA is kept, in frame starting at base 1. The data derive from a study of blood T cell repertoires in COVID-19 (dated by TCRdb to about 2020). About the study as a whole: The collaborator samples originated in the United States, Italy and Spain and spanned the acute and convalescent phases of COVID-19. The prospective study material was composed of cDNA or gDNA derived from T cells, B-cell-depleted T cells, or PBMCs. Deeply sampled blood TCRbeta repertoires from subjects exposed to, actively infected with, or recovered from COVID-19 were included in the dataset. The repertoires were released in a freely available public database meant as a resource for research on the immune response to SARS-CoV-2. Samples came from the ongoing ImmuneRACE study (first 160 participants) plus 1,254 subjects from 6 global collaborators. Nearly every sample came with metadata listing a de-identified subject ID, COVID-19 status, age in years and sex. Where HLA class I and class II types were available, the types were taken from metadata supplied by the sample provider, not from assay-based typing. Overall study results and their limits: The amount of clinical and demographic metadata varied by source and participant and was provided uncurated.

The sample taken for sequencing was peripheral blood. Recombination connected TRBV5-1 to TRBJ1-1, and 8 junction bases match TRBD1. The sequence came from a middle-aged woman who had recovered from COVID-19. The CDR3 amino acid sequence is: CASCPGQVNTEAFF. The DNA sequence is given as TGCGCCAGCTGCCCGGGACAGGTAAACACTGAAGCTTTCTTT.